A single sample gave rise to the 27 T cell receptor beta chains below, sequenced in a study of beta chain features in type 1 diabetes. TCRB transcripts that were expressed got sequenced, as all of the isolated RNA had been reverse transcribed. Using immunoSEQ multiplex PCR, the repertoire was profiled, and TCRdb retains in-frame clones only, with some absent. The sample includes some 330,000 clones, about 10% seen only once; the top ten take around 0.015%. Specimen: naive CD4+ T cells from blood. The origin of the receptors is a woman in her twenties or thirties in good health.

The chain is built from TRBV18 and TRBJ2-7; TRBD2 matches at 14 bases. The CDR3 is 15 amino acids. V lost 4 bases, J lost 5 bases, and 4 bases stayed unmatched. Germline V gene data show CDR1 as KGHSH and CDR2 as LQKENI. The CDR3 DNA is TGTGCCAGCTCACAAGGGACTAGCGGGAGTAACGAGCAGTACTTC. This gives the protein CASSQGTSGSNEQYF.

This clone was seen more than once but under ten times. The V call is TRBV21-1, the J call TRBJ1-5; the D call of TRBD1 is as the table states it, not checked on the DNA. TRBV21-1 is assigned pseudogene status. This CDR3 region has 16 residues. Here the CDR3 DNA reads TGTGCCAGCAGCAAAGTCCGACAGGGAGAGGCTCAGCCCCAGCATTTT. Translation: CASSKVRQGEAQPQHF.

The chain carries TRBV5-8 and TRBJ2-7, with TRBD2 matching over 9 bases. Unmatched junction bases numbered 6, after V lost 5 bases and J lost 0 bases. The germline CDR1 and CDR2 sequences are SGHTS and YDEGEE. This CDR3 has 15 amino acids. CDR3 nucleotide sequence: TGTGCCAGCAGTTTACTAGCGGGCCTCTCCTACGAGCAGTACTTC. Its protein product is CASSLLAGLSYEQYF. Using reference TRBV5-8 and TRBJ2-7 for the parts outside the CDR3, the full variable domain is EAGVTQSPTHLIKTRGQQATLRCSPISGHTSVYWYQQALGLGLQFLLWYDEGEERNRGNFPPRFSGRQFPNYSSELNVNALELEDSALYLCASSLLAGLSYEQYFGPGTRLTVT.

The rearrangement joins TRBV28 to TRBJ2-5, with D maybe TRBD1 (5 bases). The germline V and J ends were trimmed by 6 bases and 7 bases, with 12 bases remaining between them. The CDR3 is 12 residues long. Germline CDR1 MDHEN, CDR2 SYDVKM. Here the CDR3 reads CASSQPQGTQYF. CDR3 nucleotide sequence: TGTGCCAGCAGCCAGCCCCAGGGGACCCAGTACTTC.

The J gene is TRBJ2-3, the V gene TRBV7-3, with D perhaps TRBD1 (6 bases). The germline V and J ends were trimmed by 5 bases and 5 bases, with 11 bases remaining between them. There are 13 residues in the CDR3. CDR1 and CDR2 from the germline V gene are SGHTA and FQGTGA. In DNA form, the CDR3 reads TGTGCCAGCAGCCGGACAGAGTTAGATACGCAGTATTTT. It translates to CASSRTELDTQYF.

The J gene is TRBJ1-2, the V gene TRBV25-1; D is undetermined. With 6 bases removed from V and 4 bases from J, the gap between germline ends came to 12 bases. The CDR3 consists of 13 residues. From germline, CDR1 is MGHDK and CDR2 SYGVNS. CDR3 bases: TGTGCCAGCAGCTCCCGGCAGGTCTATGGCTACACCTTC. Translation: CASSSRQVYGYTF.

The chain employs TRBV6-5 and TRBJ2-7, with 9 bases aligning to TRBD1. Germline values: CDR1 MNHEY, CDR2 SVGAGI. After removal of 8 bases from V and 5 bases from J, the junction contained 13 bases not matched to a gene. The CDR3 sequence is 15 residues long. CDR3 nucleotide sequence: TGTGCCAGCGGGGACCCGGGACAGGGTCGCGACGAGCAGTACTTC. Encoded protein: CASGDPGQGRDEQYF.

V is TRBV7-2 and J is TRBJ2-5; perhaps TRBD2 as D (6 bases). The closer fit of TRBJ2-7 to the DNA end suggests the J call may be wrong. Germline CDR1 is SGHTA and CDR2 is FQGNSA. This CDR3 is built from 12 residues. The CDR3 bases are TGTGCCAGCAGCTTTAGCGGCTACGAGCAGTACTTC. This encodes CASSFSGYEQYF.

The V call is TRBV19, the J call TRBJ2-7; possible D gene TRBD1, 6 bases. The CDR3 totals 13 residues. The V end was cut by 3 bases, the J end by 2 bases, with 8 bases between. Germline V gene lookup returns CDR1 LNHDA and CDR2 SQIVND (reference sequence). The DNA of the CDR3 is TGTGCCAGTAGTATGGACAGTGCCTACGAGCAGTACTTC. It codes for CASSMDSAYEQYF.

This clone was seen a few times. This rearrangement joins TRBV6-1 to TRBJ1-1; the D gene is possibly TRBD1 (5 bases). CDR1 and CDR2 (germline): MNHNS, SASEGT. V gave up 5 bases and J gave up 3 bases, with 13 bases separating them. This CDR3 contains 14 residues. The CDR3 sequence: CASSKTGGYTEAFF. In DNA form, the CDR3 reads TGTGCCAGCAGTAAGACCGGGGGTTACACTGAAGCTTTCTTT.

This clone turned up a few times. V and J are TRBV10-3 and TRBJ2-7, with a tentative D call TRBD1 (6 bases). The CDR3 has 14 residues. Deletions cut 10 bases from V and 0 bases from J, with 16 bases between. The germline V gene encodes CDR1 ENHRY and CDR2 SYGVKD. The CDR3 protein is CANQGRDISYEQYF. The CDR3 nucleotides are TGTGCCAACCAGGGTAGGGACATCTCCTACGAGCAGTACTTC.

This sequence joins TRBV9 and TRBJ2-2, with 11 positions matching TRBD1. CDR1 SGDLS and CDR2 YYNGEE come from the germline V gene. This CDR3 comprises 17 residues. J gave up 5 bases and V 3 bases, and 9 bases lay outside the gene matches. Written as DNA, the CDR3 is TGTGCCAGCAGCGCTCGTTCCGGGACAGGGGGGACCGGGGAGCTGTTTTTT. Its translation: CASSARSGTGGTGELFF.

This clone came up a few times. V gene TRBV28 combines with J gene TRBJ2-2; TRBD2 agrees at 11 bases. Germline V gene sequence: CDR1 MDHEN, CDR2 SYDVKM. The CDR3 consists of 15 residues. V shed 5 bases, J shed 4 bases, and the junction held 3 bases outside the gene matches. CDR3 bases: TGTGCCAGCAGTCATAGCGGGAGGGTCACCGGGGAGCTGTTTTTT. Translated: CASSHSGRVTGELFF.

This clone was seen a few times. This chain uses TRBV29-1 with TRBJ2-7; possibly TRBD2 for D (6 bases). V was trimmed by 6 bases and J by 5 bases, leaving 20 bases between them. CDR3 length: 14 amino acids. Germline-derived CDR1 and CDR2 are SQVTM and ANQGSEA. In DNA form, the CDR3 reads TGCAGCGTCGGAGATGGTTGGGAGGAACACGAGCAGTACTTC. Protein product: CSVGDGWEEHEQYF.

This clone was counted only a few times. The chain carries TRBV5-1 and TRBJ2-1; the D gene is possibly TRBD2 (5 bases). Deletions cut 0 bases from V and 6 bases from J, with 13 bases between. Looked up from germline, CDR1 is SGHRS and CDR2 is YFSETQ. The CDR3 covers 15 residues. CDR3 region: CASSLVVATPNEQFF. CDR3 DNA: TGCGCCAGCAGCTTGGTGGTAGCGACGCCCAATGAGCAGTTCTTC.

This clone occurred a few times. This chain links TRBV5-4 with TRBJ2-7; D ambiguous. CDR3 length equals 14 residues. The V gene lost 5 bases and the J gene lost 3 bases, with 15 bases spanning the gap. The germline V gene encodes CDR1 SGHNT and CDR2 YYREEE (reference sequence). CDR3 sequence (DNA): TGTGCCAGCAGTGTGACTCTCATGAGCTACGAGCAGTACTTC. Protein product: CASSVTLMSYEQYF.

Details on this clone: An end of the junction does not agree with germline; a read error may underlie this. The CDR3 sequence: CASSLGGQETQYF. As DNA, the CDR3 is TGTGCTAGCAGCTTAGGCGGGCAAGAGACCCAGTACTTC. The gene calls are TRBV7-7 and TRBJ2-5; possible D gene TRBD2, 5 bases. CDR1 and CDR2 from the germline V gene are SSHAT and FNYEAQ (reference sequence). This CDR3 is 13 amino acids long.

V usage is TRBV6-5 and J usage is TRBJ2-1, with 7 nucleotides matching TRBD1. This CDR3 contains 14 residues. CDR1 MNHEY and CDR2 SVGAGI come from the germline V gene. Unmatched junction bases numbered 7, after V lost 5 bases and J lost 6 bases. The CDR3 reads CASSRRTGVNEQFF. DNA of the CDR3: TGTGCCAGCAGTCGTAGGACAGGAGTCAATGAGCAGTTCTTC.

This clone was observed a few times. CDR3 bases: TGTGCCAGCGGAGTGGCGGGAGGTGAGCAGTTCTTC. The encoded protein is CASGVAGGEQFF. V usage is TRBV6-4 and J usage is TRBJ2-1, with 8 positions matching TRBD2. The CDR3 is 12 amino acids. Germline assignment: CDR1 MRHNA and CDR2 SNTAGT. V was clipped by 8 bases and J by 9 bases; unmatched bases: 6.

The chain employs TRBV15 and TRBJ1-2; possible D gene TRBD1, 6 bases. The germline V gene has CDR1 LNHNV and CDR2 YYDKDF (reference sequence). This CDR3 region has 14 residues. V lost 1 base and J lost 8, with 14 bases in between. CDR3 amino acids: CATSRGGGNAGYTF. CDR3 DNA: TGTGCCACCAGCAGAGGAGGGGGTAACGCGGGCTACACCTTC.

The V call is TRBV5-1, the J call TRBJ1-4, with D possibly being TRBD1 (6 bases). V was trimmed by 4 bases and J by 4 bases, leaving 14 bases between them. The CDR3 consists of 15 residues. Germline V gives CDR1 SGHRS, CDR2 YFSETQ. CDR3 residues: CASSLRTADNEKLFF. In nucleotides, the CDR3 is TGCGCCAGCAGCCTAAGGACAGCTGATAATGAAAAACTGTTTTTT.

The gene calls are TRBV28 and TRBJ1-5; D gene unclear. This CDR3 contains 12 residues. V was pared by 8 bases and J by 12 bases, with 17 bases between. CDR1 is MDHEN and CDR2 is SYDVKM in the germline V gene. The CDR3: CASGLRGEIQHF. As DNA, the CDR3 is TGTGCCAGCGGCCTCCGGGGAGAGATCCAGCATTTT.

V gene TRBV30 combines with J gene TRBJ1-1; the D is unclear. Germline V gene data show CDR1 as GTSNPN and CDR2 as SVGIG (reference sequence). The V gene lost 3 bases and the J gene lost 1 base, with 9 bases spanning the gap. The CDR3 length is 13 residues. CDR3 residues: CAWRRGWNTEAFF. CDR3 DNA: TGTGCCTGGAGGAGAGGTTGGAACACTGAAGCTTTCTTT.

This chain connects TRBV28 to TRBJ2-1; D not certain. This CDR3 spans 11 amino acids. Trimming took off 4 bases at V and 12 bases at J, with 10 bases between the two ends. In germline, CDR1 is MDHEN, CDR2 SYDVKM. The CDR3 nucleotides are TGTGCCAGCAGTTCCCTCCGAGGGCAGTTCTTC. Protein sequence: CASSSLRGQFF.

The chain employs TRBV5-4 and TRBJ1-2, with D possibly matching TRBD1 (5 bases). This CDR3 is 14 amino acids long. Germline V gene sequence: CDR1 SGHNT, CDR2 YYREEE (reference sequence). Trimming cost V 3 bases and J 3 bases, with 12 bases left between them. As DNA, the CDR3 is TGTGCCAGCAGCTCGGACGGAGGGGACTATGGCTACACCTTC. Translated: CASSSDGGDYGYTF.

V is TRBV6-1 and J is TRBJ1-2, with unresolved D. Germline-derived CDR1 and CDR2 are MNHNS and SASEGT. This CDR3 has 14 residues. Trimming took 1 base from V and 4 from J, leaving 10 bases between them. The CDR3 here is CASSEVVKSYGYTF. The CDR3 DNA follows: TGTGCCAGCAGTGAAGTAGTAAAGAGCTATGGCTACACCTTC.

This chain links TRBV7-9 with TRBJ2-7; 7 bases match TRBD2. Trimming at V came to 5 bases and at J to 4 bases, leaving 23 bases not matched to a gene. Germline V gene data show CDR1 as SEHNR and CDR2 as FQNEAQ (reference sequence). The CDR3 spans 19 residues. In DNA form, the CDR3 reads TGTGCCAGCAGCCGGGACCGGGACGGGACTACCGGGAGGATATACGAGCAGTACTTC. Amino acids: CASSRDRDGTTGRIYEQYF. The full variable domain, rest sourced from reference TRBV7-9 and TRBJ2-7, is DTGVSQNPRHKITKRGQNVTFRCDPISEHNRLYWYRQTLGQGPEFLTYFQNEAQLEKSRLLSDRFSAERPKGSFSTLEIQRTEQGDSAMYLCASSRDRDGTTGRIYEQYFGPGTRLTVT.